The 8 T cell receptor beta chains presented below share a single source sample, sequenced in a study of T cells after yellow fever vaccination. TCRdb re-called the 5' RACE reads through MiXCR, storing one row per CDR3 protein. The data show about 160,000 distinct CDR3 sequences, 6% to 7.5% seen once. This material consisted of CD4+ T cells sorted from PBMCs, taken about 5 days after the first yellow fever vaccination. Receptors were obtained from a young man who received the YFV17D yellow fever vaccine.

This clonotype has a handful of counts. The chain employs TRBV5-1 and TRBJ2-5; D may be TRBD1 (5 bases). Trimming removed 4 bases from V and 5 bases from J, with 9 bases in between. CDR3 length: 12 residues. CDR1 and CDR2 from the germline V gene are SGHRS and YFSETQ. The CDR3 sequence: CASSPPGETQYF. The CDR3 coding sequence is TGCGCCAGCAGCCCCCCAGGGGAGACCCAGTACTTC. Filled out from reference TRBV5-1 and TRBJ2-5, the complete variable domain reads KAGVTQTPRYLIKTRGQQVTLSCSPISGHRSVSWYQQTPGQGLQFLFEYFSETQRNKGNFPGRFSGRQFSNSRSEMNVSTLELGDSALYLCASSPPGETQYFGPGTRLLVL.

A note on this clonotype: Given a much more abundant clone one base away, this may be a read error. The V call is TRBV6-1, the J call TRBJ1-6; D is uncertain. Germline V gene sequence: CDR1 MNHNS, CDR2 SASEGT. The CDR3 has 14 amino acids. The CDR3 region has the DNA TGTGCCAGCAGTGAATGGGTGGATGATTCACCCCTCCACTTC. This encodes CASSEWVDDSPLHF.

This clonotype was counted at least ten times. This chain connects TRBV7-2 to TRBJ1-2, with D uncertain. Trimming removed 1 base from V and 8 bases from J, with 8 bases in between. From germline, CDR1 is SGHTA and CDR2 FQGNSA. This CDR3 is 12 amino acids long. The CDR3 spells CASSLEGFGYTF. DNA for the CDR3: TGTGCCAGCAGCTTAGAAGGGTTCGGCTACACCTTC.

The gene calls are TRBV7-2 and TRBJ2-5; possibly TRBD2 for D (6 bases). The germline CDR1 and CDR2 sequences are SGHTA and FQGNSA. The CDR3 has 16 residues. Trimming cost V 5 bases and J 1 base, with 17 bases left between them. DNA for the CDR3: TGTGCCAGCAGCCTCCACCCGGGGGACTTCCAAGAGACCCAGTACTTC. Residues: CASSLHPGDFQETQYF.

The sample holds a few counts of this clonotype. The chain has TRBV20-1 and TRBJ2-1; D is unresolved. V gave up 2 bases and J gave up 0 bases, with 14 bases separating them. Germline values: CDR1 DFQATT, CDR2 SNEGSKA (reference sequence). CDR3 length equals 16 residues. The CDR3 loop reads CSARRFSEYSYNEQFF. CDR3 coding DNA: TGCAGTGCTAGACGCTTCTCTGAGTACTCCTACAATGAGCAGTTCTTC.

Regarding this clonotype: Just one base apart from a much larger clone, this may be a read error. The chain has TRBV9 and TRBJ2-1, with TRBD2 matching 8 bases. J gave up 6 bases and V 4 bases, and 9 bases lay outside the gene matches. The CDR3 spans 15 residues. CDR1 is SGDLS, CDR2 YYNGEE, per germline. CDR3 sequence reads: CASSPIGGGGNEQFF. Written as DNA, the CDR3 is TGTGCCAGCAGCCCCATCGGGGGGGGCGGCAATGAGCAGTTCTTC.

This clonotype was observed at least ten times. The chain has TRBV5-4 and TRBJ2-5, with TRBD2 matching over 14 bases. V lost 5 bases to trimming and J lost 5 bases; unmatched junction nucleotides: 5. The CDR3 spans 15 residues. CDR1 is SGHNT, CDR2 YYREEE, per germline (reference sequence). The CDR3 coding sequence is TGTGCCAGCAGGGCGACTAGCGGGGGGGTTGAGACCCAGTACTTC. Translated, it gives CASRATSGGVETQYF. Full variable domain (rest looked up from reference TRBV5-4 and TRBJ2-5): ETGVTQSPTHLIKTRGQQVTLRCSSQSGHNTVSWYQQALGQGPQFIFQYYREEENGRGNFPPRFSGLQFPNYSSELNVNALELDDSALYLCASRATSGGVETQYFGPGTRLLVL.

This clonotype was counted at least ten times. The chain couples TRBV27 to TRBJ1-6; D is uncertain. The CDR3 totals 10 residues. Germline assignment: CDR1 MNHEY and CDR2 SMNVEV (reference sequence). V dropped 7 bases and J dropped 8 bases, with 3 bases sitting between them. The CDR3 loop is CASTDSPLHF. CDR3 DNA: TGTGCCAGCACGGATTCACCCCTCCACTTT.